The rows below give T cell receptor beta chains drawn from one sample of a study of T cells in Graves' hyperthyroidism and ophthalmopathy. A single record per CDR3 protein comes from TCRdb applying MiXCR to the multiplex PCR reads. The sample holds approximately 400,000 distinct CDR3 sequences, about a fifth seen once. The sample was blood. Receptors originate from a man younger than 30 with Graves' ophthalmopathy. Both conserved end residues are part of each CDR3. Each record gives: V gene, J gene, clone size, D gene, CDR3 DNA, CDR3 protein. A D gene is named only where the DNA matches it firmly. The size of a clone is reported for some rows only, either as once, few or many, or as a class for expanded clones.

V: TRBV19; J: TRBJ2-5; size: .; D: TRBD2; DNA: TGTGCCAGTACCCCGAGAGGTCGGGGGGTAGAAGAGACCCAGTACTTC; CDR3: CASTPRGRGVEETQYF
V: TRBV11-2; J: TRBJ2-1; size: many; D: .; DNA: TGTGCCAGCAGCTTAAATCCGGGGTGGGCTGAGCAGTTCTTC; CDR3: CASSLNPGWAEQFF
V: TRBV5-1; J: TRBJ1-1; size: .; D: TRBD1; DNA: TGCGCCAGCAGCTTGAGCCCGGACAGGGAGACTACTGAAGCTTTCTTT; CDR3: CASSLSPDRETTEAFF
V: TRBV6-2/TRBV6-3; J: TRBJ1-1; size: many; D: .; DNA: TGTACCAGCAGTTCCAGGAACACTGAAGCTTTCTTT; CDR3: CTSSSRNTEAFF
V: TRBV14; J: TRBJ1-1; size: few; D: TRBD1; DNA: TGTGCCAGCAGCCTCTGGACAGGGGTGATGAACACTGAAGCTTTCTTT; CDR3: CASSLWTGVMNTEAFF
V: TRBV24-1; J: TRBJ1-2; size: few; D: .; DNA: TGTGCCACCAGTGAGTCCTTGGGGGAGGGAGTTACATATGGCTACACCTTC; CDR3: CATSESLGEGVTYGYTF
V: TRBV27; J: TRBJ2-3; size: many; D: TRBD2; DNA: TGTGCCAGCAACATGGCGGGGGGCACAGATACGCAGTATTTT; CDR3: CASNMAGGTDTQYF
V: TRBV7-8; J: TRBJ2-2; size: .; D: .; DNA: TGTGCCAGCAGCTTAGGAGTGTCGAACACCGGGGAGCTGTTTTTT; CDR3: CASSLGVSNTGELFF
V: TRBV10-1; J: TRBJ2-3; size: few; D: .; DNA: TGCGCCAGCAGTGAGTCCGGCAGGGTGGGCGATACGCAGTATTTT; CDR3: CASSESGRVGDTQYF
V: TRBV20-1; J: TRBJ2-3; size: .; D: TRBD2; DNA: TGCAGTGCTAGAGTTGGCGGGGGGTACACAGATACGCAGTATTTT; CDR3: CSARVGGGYTDTQYF
V: TRBV2; J: TRBJ1-5; size: many; D: .; DNA: TGTGCCAGCAGACCGGACCTTCTAGGACATCAGCCCCAGCATTTT; CDR3: CASRPDLLGHQPQHF
V: TRBV7-8; J: TRBJ2-1; size: many; D: TRBD1; DNA: TGTGCCAGCAGCGGAAGGGTCGACAGGGCTATAACTTACAATGAGCAGTTCTTC; CDR3: CASSGRVDRAITYNEQFF
V: TRBV10-3; J: TRBJ2-5; size: .; D: TRBD2; DNA: TGTGCCATCAGGGGACTGGAGCGGGGGGACCAAGAGACCCAGTACTTC; CDR3: CAIRGLERGDQETQYF
V: TRBV28; J: TRBJ2-2; size: many; D: .; DNA: TGTGCCAGCAGGAGTTTCACCGGGGAGCTGTTTTTT; CDR3: CASRSFTGELFF
V: TRBV7-3; J: TRBJ2-1; size: many; D: .; DNA: TGTGCCAGCAGCTTAACCTTCTCCAATGAGCAGTTCTTC; CDR3: CASSLTFSNEQFF
V: TRBV18; J: TRBJ2-1; size: many; D: .; DNA: TGTGCCAGCTCACCGGACAGTTCCAATGAGCAGTTCTTC; CDR3: CASSPDSSNEQFF
V: TRBV12-3/TRBV12-4; J: TRBJ2-2; size: few; D: .; DNA: TGTGCCAGCAGGGAGCTTGACCCCACCGGGGAGCTGTTTTTT; CDR3: CASRELDPTGELFF
V: TRBV12-3/TRBV12-4; J: TRBJ1-5; size: many; D: .; DNA: TGTGCCAGCAGTTCCTATAAACAGGCGTATCAGCCCCAGCATTTT; CDR3: CASSSYKQAYQPQHF
V: TRBV19; J: TRBJ2-3; size: .; D: TRBD2; DNA: TGTGCCAGTAGTATGGGCGGGGGGGCCCCAGATACGCAGTATTTT; CDR3: CASSMGGGAPDTQYF
V: TRBV5-6; J: TRBJ2-1; size: .; D: .; DNA: TGTGCCAGCAGCTTTGGGTTAGGAGGCGATGAGCAGTTCTTC; CDR3: CASSFGLGGDEQFF
V: TRBV19; J: TRBJ1-1; size: few; D: .; DNA: TGTGCCAGTAGTATTCGTGGCGGGATAAAAGCTTTCTTT; CDR3: CASSIRGGIKAFF
V: TRBV6-2/TRBV6-3; J: TRBJ2-2; size: few; D: .; DNA: TGTGCCAGCAGTGTGGGACACCAGAACACCGGGGAGCTGTTTTTT; CDR3: CASSVGHQNTGELFF
V: TRBV9; J: TRBJ2-2; size: few; D: .; DNA: TGTGCCAGCAGCGAAGGGGAACCCTGGGAGCTGTTTTTT; CDR3: CASSEGEPWELFF
V: TRBV7-8; J: TRBJ1-5; size: many; D: .; DNA: TGTGCCAGCAGCGCGGACAGCCCTCGGGAGCCCCAGCATTTT; CDR3: CASSADSPREPQHF
V: TRBV3-1; J: TRBJ2-2; size: many; D: .; DNA: TGTGCCAGCAGCCATTTAGCCAGGGTGGACACCGGGGAGCTGTTTTTT; CDR3: CASSHLARVDTGELFF
V: TRBV4-2; J: TRBJ2-7; size: few; D: .; DNA: TGTGCCAGCAGCCAAGACCCCAGTGGGCTCTACGAGCAGTACTTC; CDR3: CASSQDPSGLYEQYF
V: TRBV20-1; J: TRBJ1-5; size: few; D: .; DNA: TGCAGTGCTAGAAGGGGTCGGCGGACAGATAGCAATCAGCCCCAGCATTTT; CDR3: CSARRGRRTDSNQPQHF
V: TRBV12-3/TRBV12-4; J: TRBJ2-5; size: many; D: TRBD2; DNA: TGTGCCAGCGGAGGGGGACTAGCGGGTCAAGAGACCCAGTACTTC; CDR3: CASGGGLAGQETQYF
V: TRBV3-1; J: TRBJ1-5; size: many; D: .; DNA: TGTGCCAGCGGTCCACAGGGTGGGCAGCCCCAGCATTTT; CDR3: CASGPQGGQPQHF
V: TRBV20-1; J: TRBJ2-7; size: .; D: .; DNA: TGCAGTGTTGCGGGACAGCTCCCTGGATACGAGCAGTACTTC; CDR3: CSVAGQLPGYEQYF
V: TRBV7-9; J: TRBJ2-7; size: many; D: .; DNA: TGTGCCAGCAGCTCTACGACGGGCTCCTACGAGCAGTACTTC; CDR3: CASSSTTGSYEQYF
V: TRBV7-8; J: TRBJ2-7; size: many; D: .; DNA: TGTGCCAGCAGCTCGGGACCCATCTTCTACGAGCAGTACTTC; CDR3: CASSSGPIFYEQYF
V: TRBV29-1; J: TRBJ1-5; size: many; D: .; DNA: TGCAGCGTTGGCACGGGGCAGGGACAGCCCCAGCATTTT; CDR3: CSVGTGQGQPQHF
V: TRBV7-2; J: TRBJ2-1; size: .; D: .; DNA: TGTGCCAGCAGCTTAGCTCCGGGGGGCACCTACAATGAGCAGTTCTTC; CDR3: CASSLAPGGTYNEQFF
V: TRBV5-1; J: TRBJ1-1; size: few; D: .; DNA: TGCGCCAGCAGCTTGGTGGCACCAAACACTGAAGCTTTCTTT; CDR3: CASSLVAPNTEAFF
V: TRBV7-8; J: TRBJ1-4; size: many; D: .; DNA: TGTGCCAGCAGCTTTTGGGCCGGGTCCCGCGACGCGGAAAAACTGTTTTTT; CDR3: CASSFWAGSRDAEKLFF
V: TRBV5-1; J: TRBJ2-1; size: .; D: TRBD1; DNA: TGCGCCAGCAGCTCGGGACAGCCCTACAATGAGCAGTTCTTC; CDR3: CASSSGQPYNEQFF